A selection of T cell receptor beta chains follows, all from one sample in a study of shared clonotypes between healthy human individuals. Clones were sequenced by immunoSEQ multiplex PCR, and TCRdb holds only the in-frame ones, with some missing. The sample yields roughly 1 million clones, 65% to 80% seen once. The material sequenced was memory CD4+ T cells sorted from blood. These receptors all come from a man younger than 35 in good health. CDR3s include the opening cysteine and the closing phenylalanine or tryptophan. Each record gives: J gene, clone size, V gene, CDR3 protein. A row's size may be missing; if present it is once, few, many or a size class.

TRBJ2-2,few,TRBV10-3,CAISGGLAGLNTGELFF
TRBJ1-1,.,TRBV5-1,CASRQDRPMNTEAFF
TRBJ2-5,.,TRBV6-5,CASRRTVREETQYF
TRBJ1-5,.,TRBV18,CASSPHRDQPQHF
TRBJ1-6,few,TRBV7-8,CASSADIADGSPLHF
TRBJ2-7,.,TRBV12-5,CASGLGRYEQYF
TRBJ1-2,few,TRBV6-1,CASSEARGRLYGYTF
TRBJ1-1,.,TRBV29-1,CSVPTAGGLNTEAFF
TRBJ1-6,.,TRBV6-1,CASSGGQGHNSPLHF
TRBJ2-7,.,TRBV30,CAWRTWTGGYEQYF
TRBJ2-7,.,TRBV6-5,CASSYGTANYEQYF
TRBJ1-1,.,TRBV30,CAWSHSAVTEAFF
TRBJ1-3,.,TRBV28,CASRRGGLDSGNTIYF
TRBJ2-1,once,TRBV19,CASSITREGRNEQFF
TRBJ2-3,.,TRBV27,CASSPTRGYLSTDTQYF
TRBJ1-4,.,TRBV7-9,CASSVNEKLFF
TRBJ2-7,.,TRBV5-1,CASSYDPVGTAYEQYF
TRBJ2-2,.,TRBV27,CASSLLDRVDTGELFF
TRBJ1-1,once,TRBV7-3,CASSLQGGTEAFF
TRBJ1-3,.,TRBV25-1,CASSVPGTPRGNTIYF
TRBJ2-1,.,TRBV11-2,CASSSLAGPYNEQFF
TRBJ1-5,.,TRBV7-2,CASSLGGDGNQPQHF
TRBJ1-2,.,TRBV4-2,CASSLEDRVTF
TRBJ1-1,.,TRBV28,CASSLTETHTEAFF
TRBJ2-2,.,TRBV7-2,CASNPEGAQYSTGELFF
TRBJ1-2,.,TRBV6-5,CASKGTHYGYTF
TRBJ2-7,.,TRBV6-5,CASSSTGGVYEQYF
TRBJ1-6,.,TRBV19,CASSIGTGSPLHF
TRBJ2-1,.,TRBV4-3,CASSQELRGNEQFF
TRBJ2-1,.,TRBV5-3,CARSINNEQFF
TRBJ1-4,.,TRBV30,CAWTPGAGGNEKLFF
TRBJ2-2,.,TRBV6-6,CASSPPGTGRTGELFF
TRBJ2-7,.,TRBV6-1,CASSDQDRLAYEQYF
TRBJ2-7,.,TRBV6-1,CASSGRGAYEQYF
TRBJ2-7,.,TRBV7-2,CASSFQVAEEQYF
TRBJ2-7,.,TRBV7-6,CASSPPTAPYEQYF
TRBJ2-1,.,TRBV7-4,CASSLFIAGGPNEQFF
TRBJ2-7,.,TRBV9,CASSPGLQFHYEQYF
TRBJ2-5,once,TRBV18,CASSPGFGETQYF
TRBJ2-7,few,TRBV19,CASSRQAGGTEQYF
TRBJ1-2,many,TRBV18,CASSPTGGYGYTF
TRBJ2-3,.,TRBV10-2,CASSPGQGYRTDTQYF
TRBJ1-5,.,TRBV19,CASSIVPGGNQPQHF
TRBJ1-2,.,TRBV28,CASRSYRGPNYGYTF
TRBJ2-1,few,TRBV5-1,CASSLALSGGYNEQFF
TRBJ2-3,.,TRBV4-1,CASSQDRGLAGAADTQYF
TRBJ2-5,.,TRBV7-2,CASSSLAGGETQYF
TRBJ1-6,.,TRBV5-5,CASSFSTENNSPLHF
TRBJ2-7,.,TRBV2,CASKSSRDSYEQYF
TRBJ1-2,once,TRBV10-3,CAISESTTRVRYGYTF
TRBJ2-7,.,TRBV18,CASSSSQGTDEQYF
TRBJ2-7,.,TRBV9,CASSATGTSYEQYF
TRBJ1-1,.,TRBV6-1,CASRADGQGFEAFF
TRBJ1-1,.,TRBV28,CASRYSTGKKDTEAFF
TRBJ2-1,few,TRBV7-2,CASSLAPVREGLASYNEQFF
TRBJ2-5,.,TRBV30,CAWSVGSETQYF
TRBJ2-3,.,TRBV7-3,CASSQGPGSTDTQYF
TRBJ2-1,.,TRBV2,CASSVRSANGQFF
TRBJ1-5,.,TRBV7-9,CASLEAGFSPLPNQPQHF
TRBJ1-1,.,TRBV28,CASTVGLPSGAFF